The clone carrying this T cell receptor (beta chain) has just one count. This sample is part of a study of cytomegalovirus exposure and HLA in healthy donors. This PCR relied on a set of 60 Vbeta primers and 13 Jbeta primers. The protocol was immunoSEQ multiplex PCR, while the TCRdb copy is restricted to in-frame clones and leaves out a portion. Among 150,000 to 200,000 clones listed, approximately 70% were seen once. Germline trimming cut 5 bases from V and 3 bases from J; bases unmatched to any gene: 4. Looked up from germline, CDR1 is SEHNR and CDR2 is FQNEAQ (reference sequence). The CDR3 spans 15 residues.

This receptor was taken from a young man in good health and CMV-seropositive. The chain carries TRBV7-9 and TRBJ2-3; 11 bases map to TRBD2. The material sequenced was PBMCs. The CDR3 protein is CASSVGTSGTDTQYF. CDR3 sequence (DNA): TGTGCCAGCAGCGTCGGGACTAGCGGAACAGATACGCAGTATTTT. The full variable domain, rest sourced from reference TRBV7-9 and TRBJ2-3, is DTGVSQNPRHKITKRGQNVTFRCDPISEHNRLYWYRQTLGQGPEFLTYFQNEAQLEKSRLLSDRFSAERPKGSFSTLEIQRTEQGDSAMYLCASSVGTSGTDTQYFGPGTRLTVL.